Below are 27 T cell receptor beta chains sequenced from a single sample in a study of tumour-infiltrating T cells in Burkitt lymphoma. The data were produced by immunoSEQ multiplex PCR, yet TCRdb's version contains in-frame clones alone and is incomplete. The repertoire has more than 45,000 clones, roughly 31% of them found once; the top ten carry 2.9%. Sequences were obtained from tumor tissue. The receptors here all came from a human donor with Burkitt lymphoma.

This chain uses TRBV30 with TRBJ2-2; weak D call: TRBD2 (5 bases). V lost 8 bases and J 5 bases, leaving 18 bases between the germline ends. Germline V gene lookup returns CDR1 GTSNPN and CDR2 SVGIG (reference sequence). This CDR3 spans 14 amino acids. The CDR3 region is CAGRRTEETGELFF. CDR3 nucleotides: TGTGCCGGTCGGAGAACGGAGGAAACCGGGGAGCTGTTTTTT.

The gene calls are TRBV11-2 and TRBJ1-6; 9 positions match TRBD1. The length of the CDR3 is 15 residues. CDR1 SGHAT and CDR2 FQNNGV come from the germline V gene. With V trimmed by 1 base and J by 9 bases, 4 bases remained unmatched. The CDR3 DNA is TGTGCCAGCAGCTTAGGAGGACAGGGGACTTCACCCCTCCACTTT. This translates into CASSLGGQGTSPLHF.

CDR3 in DNA: TGTGCCAGCAGCTTAGGGGGATTCGCGTACTTC. Translation: CASSLGGFAYF. The rearrangement links TRBV7-2 to TRBJ2-7; D not certain. Germline CDR1 and CDR2: SGHTA and FQGNSA. The CDR3 has 11 amino acids. V was shortened by 1 base and J by 12 bases, with 10 bases between the two germline ends.

This clone was detected a few times. This sequence joins TRBV18 and TRBJ2-6, with D tentatively TRBD1 (6 bases). V was pared by 3 bases and J by 0 bases, with 9 bases between. In germline, CDR1 is KGHSH, CDR2 LQKENI. This CDR3 is 16 amino acids long. CDR3 nucleotides: TGTGCCAGCTCACCGCTACAGGGCTCTGGGGCCAACGTCCTGACTTTC. This codes for CASSPLQGSGANVLTF. The whole variable domain, remainder taken from reference TRBV18 and TRBJ2-6, is NAGVMQNPRHLVRRRGQEARLRCSPMKGHSHVYWYRQLPEEGLKFMVYLQKENIIDESGMPKERFSAEFPKEGPSILRIQQVVRGDSAAYFCASSPLQGSGANVLTFGAGSRLTVL.

This clone has more than one count but fewer than ten. The conserved closing phenylalanine or tryptophan is absent in this CDR3, likely reflecting a read error. No DNA is shown, since the ends of the CDR3 on it are uncertain; the CDR3 is the one TCRdb lists. V and J are TRBV6-1 and TRBJ2-7. The CDR3 length equals 11 residues, ends included. CDR1 is MNHNS and CDR2 is SASEGT in the germline V gene. The CDR3 here is CASSEEGGRHI.

The chain joins TRBV18 to TRBJ1-5; D not resolved. V was pared by 2 bases and J by 0 bases, with 11 bases between. Germline lookup yields CDR1 KGHSH and CDR2 LQKENI. This CDR3 spans 16 amino acids. CDR3 amino acids: CASSPGSLVSNQPQHF. In DNA form, the CDR3 reads TGTGCCAGCTCACCAGGGTCGTTGGTTAGCAATCAGCCCCAGCATTTT. The complete variable domain, with remaining parts taken from reference TRBV18 and TRBJ1-5, reads NAGVMQNPRHLVRRRGQEARLRCSPMKGHSHVYWYRQLPEEGLKFMVYLQKENIIDESGMPKERFSAEFPKEGPSILRIQQVVRGDSAAYFCASSPGSLVSNQPQHFGDGTRLSIL.

This chain links TRBV28 with TRBJ1-1; the D is unclear. Trimming cost V 3 bases and J 4 bases, with 15 bases left between them. The CDR3 has 15 residues. Germline V lookup: CDR1 MDHEN, CDR2 SYDVKM. The CDR3 is CASSLVTSGFTEAFF. CDR3 coding DNA: TGTGCCAGCAGTTTGGTGACAAGCGGGTTCACTGAAGCTTTCTTT. Full variable domain (remainder filled in from reference TRBV28 and TRBJ1-1): DVKVTQSSRYLVKRTGEKVFLECVQDMDHENMFWYRQDPGLGLRLIYFSYDVKMKEKGDIPEGYSVSREKKERFSLILESASTNQTSMYLCASSLVTSGFTEAFFGQGTRLTVV.

This clone was counted a few times. The V call is TRBV5-4, the J call TRBJ1-6, with TRBD1 matching over 10 bases. The CDR3 covers 13 residues. In germline, CDR1 is SGHNT, CDR2 YYREEE (reference sequence). The CDR3 spells CATGGTGVSPLHF. The DNA for the CDR3 is TGTGCGACCGGCGGGACAGGGGTGAGTCCCCTCCACTTT.

This clone was picked up a small number of times. The chain has TRBV5-4 and TRBJ1-6; D ambiguous. The CDR3 contains 14 residues. V shed 0 bases and J shed 14 bases, with 15 bases lying between them. Germline CDR1 reads SGHNT; CDR2 reads YYREEE (reference sequence). The CDR3 here is CASSLEDQVKSLHF. CDR3 sequence (DNA): TGTGCCAGCAGCTTGGAAGACCAGGTCAAGTCCCTCCACTTT.

The chain couples TRBV6-5 to TRBJ1-2; D perhaps matches TRBD1 (5 bases). Germline V gives CDR1 MNHEY, CDR2 SVGAGI. The V end lost 2 bases, the J end lost 2 bases, and 6 bases lay between the germline ends. CDR3 length equals 13 residues. CDR3 sequence: CASSYGGNYGYTF. CDR3 DNA sequence: TGTGCCAGCAGTTACGGGGGAAACTATGGCTACACCTTC.

The rearrangement links TRBV7-9 to TRBJ2-7; D might be TRBD1 (6 bases). Germline CDR1 and CDR2: SEHNR and FQNEAQ (reference sequence). This CDR3 is 15 amino acids long. Deletions cut 7 bases from V and 2 bases from J, with 18 bases between. This CDR3 is CASTLGGSGAYEQYF. The CDR3 region has the DNA TGTGCCAGCACTCTTGGCGGGTCAGGGGCCTACGAGCAGTACTTC.

This clone was picked up a small number of times. The chain employs TRBV4-3 and TRBJ1-2; D not certain. The CDR3 is 14 residues long. The V end lost 4 bases, the J end lost 4 bases, and 13 bases lay between the germline ends. CDR1 and CDR2 (germline): LGHNA, YSLEER. Written as DNA, the CDR3 is TGCGCCAGCAGCCCAGGAACCGGGGTCTATGGCTACACCTTC. Amino acid sequence: CASSPGTGVYGYTF.

V usage is TRBV19 and J usage is TRBJ2-7, with a tentative D call TRBD2 (6 bases). Trimming shortened V by 4 bases and J by 4 bases, and 11 bases separated the two germline ends. Germline V gene data show CDR1 as LNHDA and CDR2 as SQIVND (reference sequence). There are 13 residues in the CDR3. The CDR3 region is CASSTGGRYEQYF. The CDR3 DNA follows: TGTGCCAGTAGTACCGGGGGTCGATACGAGCAGTACTTC.

This rearrangement joins TRBV30 to TRBJ1-5; 7 bases match TRBD1. The J segment lost 3 bases and the V segment lost 1 base, leaving 6 bases of the junction unmatched. Germline V gives CDR1 GTSNPN, CDR2 SVGIG (reference sequence). The CDR3 extends over 15 amino acids. The DNA for the CDR3 is TGTGCCTGGAGTGCCGGGACAGCTTACAATCAGCCCCAGCATTTT. This sequence encodes CAWSAGTAYNQPQHF.

The V call is TRBV7-2, the J call TRBJ2-7, with D possibly called TRBD1 or TRBD2 (5 bases each). Per the germline V gene, CDR1 is SGHTA and CDR2 is FQGNSA. This CDR3 spans 19 amino acids. Trimming stripped 4 bases from V and 0 bases from J, with 25 bases between. This CDR3 is CASSSHSSSGARSSYEQYF. In DNA form, the CDR3 reads TGTGCCAGCAGCTCACACTCCTCATCCGGGGCCCGCAGCTCCTACGAGCAGTACTTC.

J is TRBJ2-2 and V is TRBV7-2; D uncertain. The CDR3 covers 13 residues. CDR1 SGHTA and CDR2 FQGNSA come from the germline V gene. V was clipped by 4 bases and J by 6 bases, with 9 bases between them. The CDR3 DNA follows: TGTGCCAGCAGCTATATAGCAGCCGGGGAGCTGTTTTTT. It encodes CASSYIAAGELFF.

The rearrangement links TRBV7-2 to TRBJ2-7, with D hard to call. Germline V gene sequence: CDR1 SGHTA, CDR2 FQGNSA. Deletions cut 7 bases from V and 2 bases from J, with 15 bases between. CDR3 length: 14 residues. The CDR3 nucleotides are TGTGCCAGCACCCCCCCCCGGTGGCCCTACGAGCAGTACTTC. This translates into CASTPPRWPYEQYF.

The chain uses TRBV11-2 and TRBJ2-1; 16 bases are a match to TRBD2. With 8 bases clipped from V and 4 bases from J, the junction kept 5 bases outside the gene matches. The CDR3 has 16 amino acids. Germline V gene sequence: CDR1 SGHAT, CDR2 FQNNGV. The CDR3 spells CASRGLAGGLYNEQFF. The CDR3 DNA sequence: TGTGCCAGCCGGGGACTAGCGGGGGGGCTGTACAATGAGCAGTTCTTC.

The V and J genes are TRBV15 and TRBJ1-5, with 11 bases fitting TRBD1. V dropped 5 bases and J dropped 8; count of bases not matched to a gene: 11. CDR3 size: 16 residues. From germline, CDR1 is LNHNV and CDR2 YYDKDF (reference sequence). This chain's CDR3 is CATSGAGQGGREPQHF. The DNA for the CDR3 is TGTGCCACCAGCGGAGCGGGACAGGGGGGTAGGGAGCCCCAGCATTTT.

This chain uses TRBV7-9 with TRBJ2-7; 7 nucleotides match TRBD1. The CDR3 length is 13 residues. J lost 3 bases, V lost 5 bases, and 4 bases had no gene match. The germline CDR1 and CDR2 sequences are SEHNR and FQNEAQ (reference sequence). CDR3 bases: TGTGCCAGCAGCCGGGACAGCTACTACGAGCAGTACTTC. Translating gives CASSRDSYYEQYF.

A few counts support this clone. The chain recombines TRBV4-3 with TRBJ2-2, with 8 bases fitting TRBD1. This CDR3 spans 15 amino acids. Germline assignment: CDR1 LGHNA and CDR2 YSLEER. J lost 7 bases, V lost 3 bases, and 7 bases had no gene match. Written as DNA, the CDR3 is TGCGCCAGCAGCCAGGACAGGGTATTTGGCGGGGAGCTGTTTTTT. It is translated as CASSQDRVFGGELFF.

The rearrangement joins TRBV6-5 to TRBJ1-2; TRBD1 matches at 8 bases. The junction had 12 bases not matched to a gene; V was cut back by 5 bases and J by 7 bases. Germline V CDR1 and CDR2: MNHEY, SVGAGI. This CDR3 region has 15 residues. CDR3 protein: CASSIHRDRPLGYTF. The CDR3 nucleotides read TGTGCCAGCAGTATACACCGGGACAGGCCCCTTGGCTACACCTTC.

This clone was observed a handful of times. The gene calls are TRBV5-4 and TRBJ2-5; 8 bases agree with TRBD2. The CDR3 is 15 residues long. Germline V gives CDR1 SGHNT, CDR2 YYREEE (reference sequence). Trimming took 4 bases from V and 5 from J; bases not matched to a gene: 10. CDR3 sequence (DNA): TGTGCCAGCAGCCTGGAGCGGGGGCGGGGGGAGACCCAGTACTTC. Its translation is CASSLERGRGETQYF.

A single count supports this clone. The chain links TRBV15 to TRBJ2-7; weak D call: TRBD2 (5 bases). With 3 bases removed from V and 2 bases from J, the gap between germline ends came to 14 bases. Germline assignment: CDR1 LNHNV and CDR2 YYDKDF (reference sequence). The CDR3 length is 15 residues. The CDR3 coding sequence is TGTGCCACCAGCAGGGCTGGCACGGGGACCTACGAGCAGTACTTC. This sequence encodes CATSRAGTGTYEQYF.

This clone was detected ten times or more. V usage is TRBV7-6 and J usage is TRBJ2-5; D uncertain. This CDR3 comprises 13 residues. Germline CDR1 SGHVS, CDR2 FNYEAQ. V dropped 5 bases and J dropped 5 bases, with 12 bases sitting between them. CDR3 region: CASSPSPGETQYF. Written as DNA, the CDR3 is TGTGCCAGCAGCCCCTCGCCTGGGGAGACCCAGTACTTC.

A few counts support this clone. DNA of the CDR3: TGTGCCAGCAGTGCCCCAGGCACGGGAGAGACCCAGTACTTC. Amino acids: CASSAPGTGETQYF. This chain joins TRBV6-6 and TRBJ2-5; the D is unclear. V was trimmed by 5 bases and J by 4 bases, leaving 14 bases between them. Germline V gene sequence: CDR1 MNHNY, CDR2 SVGAGI (reference sequence). The CDR3 length is 14 residues.

The sample holds a few counts of this clone. CDR3 residues: CASTSRVTGGPMWNEQFF. In DNA, the CDR3 is TGTGCCAGCACCTCGCGGGTGACGGGGGGGCCGATGTGGAATGAGCAGTTCTTC. The V call is TRBV5-6, the J call TRBJ2-1, with 8 positions matching TRBD2. The J segment lost 7 bases and the V segment lost 6 bases, leaving 21 bases of the junction unmatched. The CDR3 covers 18 residues. Looked up from germline, CDR1 is SGHDT and CDR2 is YYEEEE.